The 3 T cell receptor beta chains listed next were all sequenced from one sample in a study of CD8+CD57+ T cells in acquired aplastic anemia. Previously, flow cytometry had revealed CD8+CD57+ cell expansion in the patients chosen for sequencing. CDR3 and TCR beta VDJ profiling relied on a genomic DNA template. TCRdb independently ran MiXCR on the reads; one entry per CDR3 protein. The sample yields under 200,000 distinct CDR3 sequences, around 52% seen once. The sample comprised sorted CD4+, CD8+, or CD8+CD57+ T cells (not recorded which) from PBMCs. The origin of the receptors is a human donor with aplastic anemia.

This clonotype was seen a few times. The CDR3: CASSDLTGIGNSPLHF. The CDR3 bases are TGCGCCAGCAGTGACCTGACAGGGATAGGTAATTCACCCCTCCACTTT. This chain joins TRBV10-2 and TRBJ1-6; the match to TRBD1 covers 7 bases. V dropped 3 bases and J dropped 6; count of bases not matched to a gene: 8. Per the germline V gene, CDR1 is WSHSY and CDR2 is SAAADI. The CDR3 totals 16 residues.

At least ten counts were recorded for this clonotype. The chain links TRBV14 to TRBJ2-7, with 9 positions matching TRBD2. CDR1 is SGHDN, CDR2 FVKESK, per germline. Trimming took 4 bases from V and 4 from J; bases not matched to a gene: 5. This CDR3 spans 14 amino acids. This chain's CDR3 is CASSRTSERYEQYF. As DNA, the CDR3 is TGTGCCAGCAGCCGGACTAGCGAGCGTTACGAGCAGTACTTC.

This clonotype was picked up a small number of times. The chain recombines TRBV9 with TRBJ2-7, with 9 bases matching TRBD1. CDR1 and CDR2 (germline): SGDLS, YYNGEE. The CDR3 consists of 16 residues. V shed 4 bases and J 2 bases; nucleotides not matched to a gene: 10. The CDR3 region is CASSLPGDRVTYEQYF. The CDR3 bases are TGTGCCAGCAGCCTCCCGGGGGACAGGGTAACCTACGAGCAGTACTTC.